This entry describes one T cell receptor beta chain. This record comes from a study of blood T cell repertoires in COVID-19. At the level of the study: Specimens from acute and convalescent COVID-19 originated in the United States, Italy and Spain. Sample material is recorded as cDNA or gDNA derived from T cells, B-cell-depleted T cells, or PBMCs.

Participants spanned ages about 18 to 100 years and resided in roughly 22 US areas. Study processing details: Amplifying reference gene primers gave estimates of nucleated cell counts. The table came from immunoSEQ multiplex PCR; TCRdb's copy has only in-frame clones and leaves some out. V and J calls and clone size are copied from that table; D and trimming were computed from the DNA. This sample has roughly 200,000 clones, with approximately 89% found just once. Trimming removed 0 bases at V and 6 bases at J, with 9 bases between. Germline V gene data show CDR1 as SGHNT and CDR2 as YYREEE (reference sequence). This CDR3 contains 14 residues.

The chain has TRBV5-4 and TRBJ1-4; D might be TRBD1 (6 bases). This receptor was obtained from a young woman with acute COVID-19. The specimen sequenced was PBMCs or T cells enriched from blood (not recorded which). CDR3 DNA: TGTGCCAGCAGCTTGGACAGGGCGGATGAAAAACTGTTTTTT. Translated, it gives CASSLDRADEKLFF.